This TCR beta chain was identified during a study of blood T cell repertoires in COVID-19. Study at large: Donors in the United States, Italy and Spain gave samples during acute or convalescent COVID-19. PBMCs, B-cell-depleted T cells, or T cells were the source of the cDNA or gDNA that made up the material.

This clone was detected a few times. Per the study methods: Amplification from reference gene primers served as the basis for estimated nucleated cell counts. This table comes from immunoSEQ multiplex PCR, and its TCRdb copy is limited to in-frame clones, with some not included. The V and J calls and clone size come from that table; D and trimming were worked out from the DNA. The table lists about 150,000 clones, 65% to 85% of them singletons. V shed 2 bases and J shed 4 bases, with 18 bases lying between them. This CDR3 region has 17 residues. In germline, CDR1 is SGHTA, CDR2 FQGNSA. The clonotype was recovered from a man in his 60s with active or convalescent COVID-19. Sequencing was done on a sample of peripheral blood. This sequence joins TRBV7-2 and TRBJ2-1; D may be TRBD1 (6 bases). CDR3: CASSLPRTSDSYNEQFF. The CDR3 DNA reads as TGTGCCAGCAGCTTACCGCGTACCTCGGACAGTTACAATGAGCAGTTCTTC.